The present T cell receptor (beta chain) was sequenced within a study of cytomegalovirus exposure and HLA in healthy donors. With respect to this clone: Its antigen is as yet unknown.

CDR3 length: 12 residues. Germline CDR1 reads SGHAT; CDR2 reads FQDESV (reference sequence). Trimming stripped 7 bases from V and 6 bases from J, with 11 bases between. Broader study findings: Roughly even sequencing depth across donors was the assumption behind the presence/absence analyses.

The PCR contained 60 Vbeta and 13 Jbeta primers. Data came from immunoSEQ multiplex PCR; TCRdb stores just in-frame clones and leaves some out. This table has about 130,000 clones, around 85% appearing once. All the people who gave samples were healthy bone marrow donors. Sequencing used PBMCs. The V call is TRBV11-1, the J call TRBJ2-3; D remains ambiguous. The TCR sequence derives from a woman aged 25 to 45 in good health and CMV-seropositive. CDR3 loop: CASTLSRDTQYF. In nucleotides, the CDR3 is TGTGCCAGCACCCTGTCCCGGGATACGCAGTATTTT.